This TCR beta chain emerged from a study of blood T cells in healthy people across ages. This CDR3 contains 11 residues. V lost 5 bases and J lost 7, with 6 bases in between. CDR1 and CDR2 from the germline V gene are GTSNPN and SVGIG (reference sequence). This clonotype turned up a few times. A second PCR, run for 7 to 11 cycles, used a sample-barcoded 5' primer plus a J-beta primer mix. TCRdb independently ran MiXCR on the 5' RACE reads; one entry per CDR3 protein. The sample gives roughly 790,000 distinct CDR3 sequences, about 42% of which show up once; around 20% is in the top ten. Sequencing was performed on blood. V and J are TRBV30 and TRBJ2-6; no clear D. The receptor comes from an older woman in good health. The CDR3 DNA reads as TGTGCCTGGGCCGTAGCCAACGTCCTGACTTTC. Its protein is CAWAVANVLTF.